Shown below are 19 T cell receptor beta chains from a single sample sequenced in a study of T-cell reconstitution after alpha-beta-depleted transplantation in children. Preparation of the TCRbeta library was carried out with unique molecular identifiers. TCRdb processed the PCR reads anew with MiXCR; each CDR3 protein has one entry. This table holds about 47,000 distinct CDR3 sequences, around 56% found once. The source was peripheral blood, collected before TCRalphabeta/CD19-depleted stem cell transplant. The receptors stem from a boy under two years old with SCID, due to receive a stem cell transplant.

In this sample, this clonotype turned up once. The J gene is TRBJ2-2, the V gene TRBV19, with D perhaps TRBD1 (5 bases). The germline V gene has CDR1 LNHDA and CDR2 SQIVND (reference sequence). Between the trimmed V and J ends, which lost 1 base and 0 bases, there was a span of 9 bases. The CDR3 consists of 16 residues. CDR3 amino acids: CASSIAPRANTGELFF. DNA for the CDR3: TGTGCCAGTAGTATAGCCCCCAGGGCGAACACCGGGGAGCTGTTTTTT.

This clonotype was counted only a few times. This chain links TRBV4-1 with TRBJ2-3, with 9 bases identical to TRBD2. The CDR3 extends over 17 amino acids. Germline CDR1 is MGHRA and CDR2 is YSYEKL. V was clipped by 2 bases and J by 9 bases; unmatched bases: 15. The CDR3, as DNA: TGCGCCAGCAGCCAATTAGCGGGGGAGCCTCCAAGGGACACGCAGTATTTT. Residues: CASSQLAGEPPRDTQYF.

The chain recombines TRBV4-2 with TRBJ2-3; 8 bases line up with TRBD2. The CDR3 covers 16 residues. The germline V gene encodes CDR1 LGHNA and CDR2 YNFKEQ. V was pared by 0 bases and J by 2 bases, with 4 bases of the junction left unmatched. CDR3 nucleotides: TGTGCCAGCAGCCAAGAGAGCGGGGGTTACACAGATACGCAGTATTTT. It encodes CASSQESGGYTDTQYF.

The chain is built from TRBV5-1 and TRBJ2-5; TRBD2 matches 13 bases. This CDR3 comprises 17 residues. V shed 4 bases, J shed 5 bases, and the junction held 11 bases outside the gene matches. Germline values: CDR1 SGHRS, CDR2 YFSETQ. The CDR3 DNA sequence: TGCGCCAGCAGCATTACTAGCGGGGGGGCTTTTGAGGAGACCCAGTACTTC. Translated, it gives CASSITSGGAFEETQYF. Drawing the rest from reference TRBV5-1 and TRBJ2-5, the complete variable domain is KAGVTQTPRYLIKTRGQQVTLSCSPISGHRSVSWYQQTPGQGLQFLFEYFSETQRNKGNFPGRFSGRQFSNSRSEMNVSTLELGDSALYLCASSITSGGAFEETQYFGPGTRLLVL.

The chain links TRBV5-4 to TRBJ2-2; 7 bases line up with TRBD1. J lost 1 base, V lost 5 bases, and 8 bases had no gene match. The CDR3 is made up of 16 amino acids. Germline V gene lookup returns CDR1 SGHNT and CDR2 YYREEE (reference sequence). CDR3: CASSQLNRGNTGELFF. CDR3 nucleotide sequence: TGTGCCAGCAGTCAACTCAACAGGGGGAACACCGGGGAGCTGTTTTTT.

The CDR3 region is CSASFGQGGYGYTF. The CDR3 bases are TGCAGTGCTAGTTTCGGACAGGGAGGCTATGGCTACACCTTC. J is TRBJ1-2 and V is TRBV20-1; 8 bases line up with TRBD1. The CDR3 has 14 amino acids. The V segment lost 3 bases and the J segment 4 bases; nucleotides outside the gene matches: 7. Germline loops: CDR1 DFQATT, CDR2 SNEGSKA (reference sequence).

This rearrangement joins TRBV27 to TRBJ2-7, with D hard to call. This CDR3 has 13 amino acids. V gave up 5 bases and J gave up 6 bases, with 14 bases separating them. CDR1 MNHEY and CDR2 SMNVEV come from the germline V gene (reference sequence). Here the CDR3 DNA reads TGTGCCAGCAGTCCCACCTCGGCTGGCGAGCAGTACTTC. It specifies CASSPTSAGEQYF.

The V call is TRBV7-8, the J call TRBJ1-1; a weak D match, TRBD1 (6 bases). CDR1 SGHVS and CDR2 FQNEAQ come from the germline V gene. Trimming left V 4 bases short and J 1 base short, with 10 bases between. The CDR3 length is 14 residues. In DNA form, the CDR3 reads TGTGCCAGCAGCTGGGGGGGGGCGAACACTGAAGCTTTCTTT. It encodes CASSWGGANTEAFF. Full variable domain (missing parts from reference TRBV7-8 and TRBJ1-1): GAGVSQSPRYKVAKRGQDVALRCDPISGHVSLFWYQQALGQGPEFLTYFQNEAQLDKSGLPSDRFFAERPEGSVSTLKIQRTQQEDSAVYLCASSWGGANTEAFFGQGTRLTVV.

CDR3 in DNA: TGTGCCAGCAGCTTGGTGGCGGGGATCGATGAGCAGTTCTTC. Its translation: CASSLVAGIDEQFF. The V and J genes are TRBV5-5 and TRBJ2-1, with D tentatively TRBD2 (6 bases). This CDR3 has 14 residues. V lost 0 bases and J lost 8, with 12 bases in between. CDR1 SGHKS and CDR2 YYEKEE come from the germline V gene (reference sequence).

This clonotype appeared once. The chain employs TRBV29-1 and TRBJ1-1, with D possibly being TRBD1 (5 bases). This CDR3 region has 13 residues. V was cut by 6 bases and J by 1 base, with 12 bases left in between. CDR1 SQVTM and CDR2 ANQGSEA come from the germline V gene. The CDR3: CSVTGRRNTEAFF. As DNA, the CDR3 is TGCAGCGTGACGGGACGCCGGAACACTGAAGCTTTCTTT.

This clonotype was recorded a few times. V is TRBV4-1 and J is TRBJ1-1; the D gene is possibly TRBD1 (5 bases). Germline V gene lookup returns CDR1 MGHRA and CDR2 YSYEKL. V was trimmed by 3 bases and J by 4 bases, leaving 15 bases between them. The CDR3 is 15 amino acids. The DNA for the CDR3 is TGCGCCAGCAGCCACTTTTCCGTAGGGGCCACTGAAGCTTTCTTT. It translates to CASSHFSVGATEAFF.

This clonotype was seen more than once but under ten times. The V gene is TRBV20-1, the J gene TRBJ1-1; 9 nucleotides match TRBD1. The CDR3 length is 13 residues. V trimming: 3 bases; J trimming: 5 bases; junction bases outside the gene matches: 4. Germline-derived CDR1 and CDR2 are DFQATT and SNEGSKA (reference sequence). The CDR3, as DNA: TGCAGTGCTAGCTACAGGGGGCCGACTGAAGCTTTCTTT. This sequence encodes CSASYRGPTEAFF.

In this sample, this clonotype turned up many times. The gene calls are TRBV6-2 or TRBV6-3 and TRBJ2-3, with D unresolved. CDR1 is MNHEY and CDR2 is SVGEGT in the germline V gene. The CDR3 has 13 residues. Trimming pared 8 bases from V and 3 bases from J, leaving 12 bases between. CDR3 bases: TGTGCCAGCCACACCAGAAGGACAGATACGCAGTATTTT. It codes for CASHTRRTDTQYF.

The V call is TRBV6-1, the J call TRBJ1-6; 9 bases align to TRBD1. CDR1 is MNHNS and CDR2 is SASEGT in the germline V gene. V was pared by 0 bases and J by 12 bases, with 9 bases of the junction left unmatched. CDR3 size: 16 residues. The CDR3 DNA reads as TGTGCCAGCAGTGAAGCACCCCCGGGACAGGGAAGACCCCTCCACTTT. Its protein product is CASSEAPPGQGRPLHF.

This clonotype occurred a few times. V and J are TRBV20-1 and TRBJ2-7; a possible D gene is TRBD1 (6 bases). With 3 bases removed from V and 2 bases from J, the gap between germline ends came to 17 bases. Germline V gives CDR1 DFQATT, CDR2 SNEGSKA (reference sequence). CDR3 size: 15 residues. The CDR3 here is CSASIRTARTYEQYF. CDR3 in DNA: TGCAGTGCTAGTATAAGGACAGCAAGAACCTACGAGCAGTACTTC.

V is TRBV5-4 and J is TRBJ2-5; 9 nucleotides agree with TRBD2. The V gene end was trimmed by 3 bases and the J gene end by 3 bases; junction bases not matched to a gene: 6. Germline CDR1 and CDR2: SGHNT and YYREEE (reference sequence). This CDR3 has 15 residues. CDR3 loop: CASSSSGGPKETQYF. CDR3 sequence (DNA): TGTGCCAGCAGCTCCAGCGGGGGGCCTAAAGAGACCCAGTACTTC.

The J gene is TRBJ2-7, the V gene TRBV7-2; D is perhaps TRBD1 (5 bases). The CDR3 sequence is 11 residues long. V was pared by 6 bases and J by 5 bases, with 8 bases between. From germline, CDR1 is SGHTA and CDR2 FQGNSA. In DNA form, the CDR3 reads TGTGCCAGCAGATCAGGGAACGAGCAGTACTTC. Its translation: CASRSGNEQYF.

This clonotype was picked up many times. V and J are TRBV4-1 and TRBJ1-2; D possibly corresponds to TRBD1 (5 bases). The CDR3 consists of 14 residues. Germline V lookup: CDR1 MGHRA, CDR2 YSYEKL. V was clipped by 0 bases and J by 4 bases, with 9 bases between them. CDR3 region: CASSQDQGFYGYTF. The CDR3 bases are TGCGCCAGCAGCCAAGATCAGGGTTTCTATGGCTACACCTTC.

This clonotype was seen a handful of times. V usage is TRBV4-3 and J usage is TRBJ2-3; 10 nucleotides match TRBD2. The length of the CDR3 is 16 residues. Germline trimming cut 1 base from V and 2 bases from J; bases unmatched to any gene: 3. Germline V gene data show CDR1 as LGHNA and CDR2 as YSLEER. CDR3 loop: CASSQGTSGFTDTQYF. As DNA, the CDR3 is TGCGCCAGCAGCCAAGGGACTAGCGGATTCACAGATACGCAGTATTTT.